The next 28 T cell receptor beta chains were all read from a single sample in a study of synovial regulatory T cells in juvenile arthritis. The table came from immunoSEQ multiplex PCR; TCRdb's copy has only in-frame clones and leaves some out. This table holds some 9,200 clones. Sequenced input: Treg cells from blood. Stated subset: remaining (HLA-DR-negative) circulating blood Treg cells. These receptor sequences come from a donor aged 2-30 years with juvenile idiopathic arthritis.

The chain couples TRBV28 to TRBJ1-1. This CDR3 has 17 residues. No DNA sequence was recorded. The germline CDR1 and CDR2 sequences are MDHEN and SYDVKM. CDR3 sequence reads: CASSFFQGGLYGPEAFF.

The genes are TRBV11-3 and TRBJ2-1. There are 11 residues in the CDR3. The entry carries no DNA sequence. CDR1 is SGHNT, CDR2 YENEEA, per germline. The CDR3 sequence: CASSLGDERFF.

This sequence joins TRBV11-2 and TRBJ2-1; lacking DNA, the TRBD1 call made by TCRdb goes unchecked. Germline V CDR1 and CDR2: SGHAT, FQNNGV. The CDR3 totals 14 residues. DNA was not recorded. The CDR3 region is CASSLAVSYNEQFF.

V and J are TRBV10-3 and TRBJ2-7; TCRdb gives TRBD2 as the D gene, but with no DNA this cannot be confirmed. The CDR3 is 15 residues long. This entry has no DNA. CDR1 is ENHRY, CDR2 SYGVKD, per germline. CDR3: CAIRAPAGGVLEQYF.

CDR3 loop: CASSVGAGSSYNEQFF. The chain has TRBV9 and TRBJ2-1; TCRdb returns TRBD2, unconfirmable since there is no DNA. Per the germline V gene, CDR1 is SGDLS and CDR2 is YYNGEE. This CDR3 has 16 amino acids. Nucleotide data are not available. Together with reference TRBV9 and TRBJ2-1, the CDR3 gives the full variable domain: DSGVTQTPKHLITATGQRVTLRCSPRSGDLSVYWYQQSLDQGLQFLIQYYNGEERAKGNILERFSAQQFPDLHSELNLSSLELGDSALYFCASSVGAGSSYNEQFFGPGTRLTVL.

CDR3 sequence: CASSPGLAVYEQYF. The chain joins TRBV18 to TRBJ2-7; TCRdb picks TRBD2, but there is no DNA to check that call. This CDR3 has 14 residues. No coding sequence is recorded. The germline gives CDR1 KGHSH, CDR2 LQKENI. Supplemented by reference TRBV18 and TRBJ2-7, the full variable domain reads NAGVMQNPRHLVRRRGQEARLRCSPMKGHSHVYWYRQLPEEGLKFMVYLQKENIIDESGMPKERFSAEFPKEGPSILRIQQVVRGDSAAYFCASSPGLAVYEQYFGPGTRLTVT.

The chain links TRBV30 to TRBJ2-7; the TCRdb call, TRBD2, lacks DNA for checking. Germline CDR1 reads GTSNPN; CDR2 reads SVGIG (reference sequence). The CDR3 length is 13 residues. DNA was not recorded. The CDR3 loop is CAWSVQGGGEQYF.

This chain links TRBV7-3 with TRBJ2-3. Germline loops: CDR1 SGHTA, CDR2 FQGTGA. The CDR3 is 15 residues long. The coding DNA is unavailable. The CDR3 sequence is CASSKTGTVVDTQYF.

The CDR3 sequence: CASTNRGRVAYNEQFF. J is TRBJ2-1 and V is TRBV19. The CDR3 has 16 amino acids. No DNA was logged. Germline assignment: CDR1 LNHDA and CDR2 SQIVND (reference sequence).

The chain employs TRBV10-3 and TRBJ2-1; the TCRdb call, TRBD2, lacks DNA for checking. This CDR3 contains 13 residues. There is no recorded DNA. Germline V gene sequence: CDR1 ENHRY, CDR2 SYGVKD. The CDR3 here is CAISPLSHNEQFF.

This chain joins TRBV13 and TRBJ1-1. The V gene's germline CDR1 is PRHDT and CDR2 FYEKMQ (reference sequence). The CDR3 is 17 amino acids. No DNA accompanies this entry. The CDR3 spells CASSLVFFGSGNTEAFF.

The rearrangement joins TRBV7-2 to TRBJ2-7; TCRdb gives TRBD1 as the D gene, but with no DNA this cannot be confirmed. Germline-derived CDR1 and CDR2 are SGHTA and FQGNSA. CDR3 length: 15 residues. Only the protein sequence is given. CDR3: CASSLGGAGVYEQYF.

The chain has TRBV5-1 and TRBJ2-7. CDR1 SGHRS and CDR2 YFSETQ come from the germline V gene. CDR3 length: 14 amino acids. DNA is not on record. CDR3 protein: CASSPGGGSYEQYF.

J is TRBJ2-7 and V is TRBV7-9; TCRdb calls TRBD1, which cannot be checked without DNA. From germline, CDR1 is SEHNR and CDR2 FQNEAQ (reference sequence). This CDR3 is built from 13 residues. No DNA is recorded. The CDR3 spells CASSRTGSNEQYF. Based on the CDR3 plus reference TRBV7-9 and TRBJ2-7, the full variable domain is DTGVSQNPRHKITKRGQNVTFRCDPISEHNRLYWYRQTLGQGPEFLTYFQNEAQLEKSRLLSDRFSAERPKGSFSTLEIQRTEQGDSAMYLCASSRTGSNEQYFGPGTRLTVT.

The rearrangement uses TRBV7-2 and TRBJ1-6. The CDR3 spans 14 residues. DNA was not recorded. Germline V CDR1 and CDR2: SGHTA, FQGNSA. The CDR3 loop reads CASSLDRGGSPLHF.

The gene calls are TRBV5-1 and TRBJ1-6. The CDR3 length is 16 residues. No DNA sequence was recorded. The V gene's germline CDR1 is SGHRS and CDR2 YFSETQ. The CDR3 here is CASSLDPGGYQSPLHF.

This chain links TRBV5-4 with TRBJ2-7; checking the TCRdb D call of TRBD1 is not possible without DNA. Germline assignment: CDR1 SGHNT and CDR2 YYREEE (reference sequence). The CDR3 contains 15 residues. No DNA is listed. The CDR3 loop is CASSTSTGAPYEQYF.

The chain couples TRBV9 to TRBJ2-1; lacking DNA, the TRBD2 call made by TCRdb goes unchecked. The CDR3 is 14 amino acids. No DNA is given. Per germline, CDR1 SGDLS and CDR2 YYNGEE. The CDR3 sequence is CASSTLAVYNEQFF.

The chain is built from TRBV19 and TRBJ1-2; with no DNA, the TCRdb D assignment of TRBD1 cannot be verified. The CDR3 contains 13 residues. No DNA appears here. Per germline, CDR1 LNHDA and CDR2 SQIVND (reference sequence). The CDR3 spells CASSIRGKNGYTF.

The gene calls are TRBV7-2 and TRBJ1-5. This CDR3 spans 15 amino acids. A DNA sequence was not provided. The germline V gene encodes CDR1 SGHTA and CDR2 FQGNSA. This CDR3 reads CASSPEWGANQPQHF.

This CDR3 reads CASSESPAQGNTEAFF. The V call is TRBV2, the J call TRBJ1-1; with no DNA, the TCRdb D assignment of TRBD1 cannot be verified. The germline CDR1 and CDR2 sequences are SNHLY and FYNNEI. The CDR3 covers 16 residues. No DNA sequence was recorded.

The chain links TRBV10-3 to TRBJ2-7; absent DNA, TCRdb's TRBD1 call cannot be checked. The CDR3 runs 13 residues. No nucleotide data were recorded. Germline V gene sequence: CDR1 ENHRY, CDR2 SYGVKD. CDR3 protein: CATSGGGRYEQYF.

The V and J genes are TRBV4-1 and TRBJ2-1; there is no DNA to check the TCRdb D call of TRBD2. The CDR3 consists of 15 residues. The nucleotide record is missing. Per the germline V gene, CDR1 is MGHRA and CDR2 is YSYEKL. CDR3 loop: CASSHLAGGYNEQFF.

The chain is built from TRBV10-3 and TRBJ2-2. Germline-derived CDR1 and CDR2 are ENHRY and SYGVKD. The CDR3 is 13 amino acids. DNA for this receptor is not on file. The CDR3 sequence is CASSAANTGELFF.

V gene TRBV20-1 combines with J gene TRBJ1-2. The CDR3 has 11 amino acids. No DNA has been recorded. Germline-derived CDR1 and CDR2 are DFQATT and SNEGSKA (reference sequence). The CDR3 reads CSAGEGQGYTF.

The V and J genes are TRBV19 and TRBJ1-1; TCRdb picks TRBD1, but there is no DNA to check that call. The CDR3 runs to 13 residues. No coding sequence is recorded. The germline V gene encodes CDR1 LNHDA and CDR2 SQIVND (reference sequence). CDR3 residues: CASSTKMNTEAFF.

This chain joins TRBV6-6 and TRBJ1-1; TCRdb's D gene call, TRBD1, goes unchecked for lack of DNA. The CDR3 is 11 amino acids. No DNA is given. Per germline, CDR1 MNHNY and CDR2 SVGAGI (reference sequence). The CDR3: CASTQGSRAFF.

The V gene is TRBV19, the J gene TRBJ2-7; TCRdb's D call, TRBD1, is unchecked because there is no DNA. The CDR3 runs to 13 residues. Only the protein is on record. Germline assignment: CDR1 LNHDA and CDR2 SQIVND (reference sequence). This CDR3 is CASSIGGAYEQYF.